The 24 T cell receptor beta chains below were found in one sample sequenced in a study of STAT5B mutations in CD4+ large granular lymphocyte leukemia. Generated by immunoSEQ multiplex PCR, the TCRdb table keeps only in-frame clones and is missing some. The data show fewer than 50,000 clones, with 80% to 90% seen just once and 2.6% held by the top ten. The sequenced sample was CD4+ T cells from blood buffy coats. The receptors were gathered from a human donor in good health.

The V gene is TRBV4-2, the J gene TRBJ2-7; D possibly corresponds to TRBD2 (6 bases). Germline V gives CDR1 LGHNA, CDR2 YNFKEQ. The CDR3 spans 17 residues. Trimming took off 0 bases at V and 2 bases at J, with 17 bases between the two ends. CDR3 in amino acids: CASSQDQRASEAYEQYF. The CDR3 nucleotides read TGTGCCAGCAGCCAAGATCAGAGGGCTAGCGAAGCCTACGAGCAGTACTTC.

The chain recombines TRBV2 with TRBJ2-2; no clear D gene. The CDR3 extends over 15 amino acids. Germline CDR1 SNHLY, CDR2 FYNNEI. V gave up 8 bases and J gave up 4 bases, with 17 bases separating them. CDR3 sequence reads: CASGPGSPRTGELFF. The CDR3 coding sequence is TGTGCCAGCGGCCCGGGCTCGCCCCGCACCGGGGAGCTGTTTTTT.

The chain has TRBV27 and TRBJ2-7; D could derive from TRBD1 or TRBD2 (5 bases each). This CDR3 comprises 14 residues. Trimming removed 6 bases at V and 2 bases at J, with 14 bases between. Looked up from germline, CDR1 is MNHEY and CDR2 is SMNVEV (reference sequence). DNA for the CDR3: TGTGCCAGCAGCCAACAGGACTGGACCTACGAGCAGTACTTC. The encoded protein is CASSQQDWTYEQYF.

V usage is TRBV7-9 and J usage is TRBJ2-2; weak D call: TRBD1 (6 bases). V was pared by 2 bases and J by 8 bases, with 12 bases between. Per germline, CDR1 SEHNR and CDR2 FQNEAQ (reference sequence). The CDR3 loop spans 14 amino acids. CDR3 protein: CASSLSRGKGELFF. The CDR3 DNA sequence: TGTGCCAGCAGCTTAAGCAGGGGAAAAGGGGAGCTGTTTTTT.

CDR3 sequence reads: CASSPAPSGYEQYF. The CDR3 coding sequence is TGTGCCAGCTCACCAGCGCCTAGCGGATACGAGCAGTACTTC. J is TRBJ2-7 and V is TRBV18; 7 positions match TRBD2. V shed 2 bases, J shed 4 bases, and the junction held 5 bases outside the gene matches. The CDR3 runs 14 residues. Germline V CDR1 and CDR2: KGHSH, LQKENI.

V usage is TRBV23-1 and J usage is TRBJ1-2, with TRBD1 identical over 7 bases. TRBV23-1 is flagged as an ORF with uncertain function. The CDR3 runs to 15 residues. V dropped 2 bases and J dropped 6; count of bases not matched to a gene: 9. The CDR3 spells CASSQGAGTANGYTF. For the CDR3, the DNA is TGCGCCAGCAGTCAAGGGGCCGGGACAGCCAATGGCTACACCTTC.

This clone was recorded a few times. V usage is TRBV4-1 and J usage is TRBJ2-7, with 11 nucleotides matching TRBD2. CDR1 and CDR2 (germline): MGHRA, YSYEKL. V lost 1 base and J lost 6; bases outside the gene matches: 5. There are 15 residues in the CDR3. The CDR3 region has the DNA TGCGCCAGCAGCCAAGGGGTCCTAGCGGGGGGCGAGCAGTACTTC. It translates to CASSQGVLAGGEQYF.

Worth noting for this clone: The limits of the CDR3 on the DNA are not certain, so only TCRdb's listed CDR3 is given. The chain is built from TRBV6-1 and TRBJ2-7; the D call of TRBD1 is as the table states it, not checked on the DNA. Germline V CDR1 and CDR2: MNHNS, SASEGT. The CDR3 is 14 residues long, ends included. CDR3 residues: CASILDRGRYEQYF.

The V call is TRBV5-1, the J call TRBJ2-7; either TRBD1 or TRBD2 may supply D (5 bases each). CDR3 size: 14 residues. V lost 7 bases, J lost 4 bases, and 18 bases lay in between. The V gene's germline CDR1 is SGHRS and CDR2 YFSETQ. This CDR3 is CASGKGEGSYEQYF. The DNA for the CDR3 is TGCGCCAGCGGGAAAGGAGAGGGGTCTTACGAGCAGTACTTC. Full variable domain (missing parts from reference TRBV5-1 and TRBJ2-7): KAGVTQTPRYLIKTRGQQVTLSCSPISGHRSVSWYQQTPGQGLQFLFEYFSETQRNKGNFPGRFSGRQFSNSRSEMNVSTLELGDSALYLCASGKGEGSYEQYFGPGTRLTVT.

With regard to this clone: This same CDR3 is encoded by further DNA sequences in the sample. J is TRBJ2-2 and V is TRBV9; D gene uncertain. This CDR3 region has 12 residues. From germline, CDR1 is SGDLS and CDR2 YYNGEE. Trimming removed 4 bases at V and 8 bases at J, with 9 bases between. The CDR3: CASSPAGGELFF. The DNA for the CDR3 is TGTGCCAGCAGCCCAGCAGGTGGGGAGCTGTTTTTT.

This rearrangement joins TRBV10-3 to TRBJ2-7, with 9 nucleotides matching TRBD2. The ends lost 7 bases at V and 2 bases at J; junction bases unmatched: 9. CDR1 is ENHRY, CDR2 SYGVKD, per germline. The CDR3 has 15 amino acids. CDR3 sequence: CAITSGLAGPYEQYF. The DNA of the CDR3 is TGTGCCATCACCTCGGGACTAGCAGGGCCCTACGAGCAGTACTTC.

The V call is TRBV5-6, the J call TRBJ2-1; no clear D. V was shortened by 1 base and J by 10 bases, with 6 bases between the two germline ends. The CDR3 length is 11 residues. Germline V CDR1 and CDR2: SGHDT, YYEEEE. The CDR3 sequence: CASSLFGEQFF. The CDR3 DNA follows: TGTGCCAGCAGCTTGTTTGGAGAGCAGTTCTTC.

The CDR3 DNA reads TGTGCCAGCAGCTTCGGGGGAGGTGTCGCCTACGAGCAGTACTTC. Its translation: CASSFGGGVAYEQYF. The chain uses TRBV7-3 and TRBJ2-7, with a tentative D call TRBD2 (6 bases). The V end was cut by 3 bases, the J end by 2 bases, with 14 bases between. This CDR3 spans 15 amino acids. From germline, CDR1 is SGHTA and CDR2 FQGTGA.

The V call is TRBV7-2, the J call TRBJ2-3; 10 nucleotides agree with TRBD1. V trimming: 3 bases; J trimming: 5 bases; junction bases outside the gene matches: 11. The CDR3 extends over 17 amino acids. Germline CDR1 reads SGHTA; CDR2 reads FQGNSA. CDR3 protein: CASSLKSGTGARDTQYF. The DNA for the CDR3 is TGTGCCAGCAGCTTGAAGTCCGGGACAGGGGCGAGAGATACGCAGTATTTT.

Written as DNA, the CDR3 is TGTGCCAGCAGCTTAACGAGGTCCCCGCTAGCGGGCGTTGACAATGAGCAGTTCTTC. Residues: CASSLTRSPLAGVDNEQFF. The V and J genes are TRBV7-3 and TRBJ2-1; TRBD2 matches 8 bases. The trim removed 0 bases at V and 5 bases at J, leaving 15 bases unmatched. Germline CDR1 and CDR2: SGHTA and FQGTGA. The CDR3 runs to 19 residues.

CDR3 sequence reads: CAAGIGDQETQYF. The DNA for the CDR3 is TGTGCCGCTGGGATCGGGGACCAAGAGACCCAGTACTTC. The J gene is TRBJ2-5, the V gene TRBV10-3, with D perhaps matching TRBD2 (5 bases). This CDR3 spans 13 amino acids. The V gene's germline CDR1 is ENHRY and CDR2 SYGVKD. V was pared by 11 bases and J by 0 bases, with 13 bases between.

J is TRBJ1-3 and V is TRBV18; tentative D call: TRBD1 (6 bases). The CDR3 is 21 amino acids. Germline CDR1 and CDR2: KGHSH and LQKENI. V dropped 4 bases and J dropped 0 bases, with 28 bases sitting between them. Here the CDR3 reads CASSLLTRHSGAQYSGNTIYF. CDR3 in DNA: TGTGCCAGCTCACTACTGACCCGTCATTCAGGGGCGCAGTACTCTGGAAACACCATATATTTT.

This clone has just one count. The CDR3 reads CAWSLEETQYF. The CDR3 DNA sequence: TGTGCCTGGAGTTTAGAGGAGACCCAGTACTTC. The V call is TRBV30, the J call TRBJ2-5; D is undetermined. This CDR3 is 11 amino acids long. Germline lookup yields CDR1 GTSNPN and CDR2 SVGIG (reference sequence). V dropped 2 bases and J dropped 5 bases, with 6 bases sitting between them. The full variable domain, in which reference TRBV30 and TRBJ2-5 provide the parts outside the CDR3, is SQTIHQWPATLVQPVGSPLSLECTVEGTSNPNLYWYRQAAGRGLQLLFYSVGIGQISSEVPQNLSASRPQDRQFILSSKKLLLSDSGFYLCAWSLEETQYFGPGTRLLVL.

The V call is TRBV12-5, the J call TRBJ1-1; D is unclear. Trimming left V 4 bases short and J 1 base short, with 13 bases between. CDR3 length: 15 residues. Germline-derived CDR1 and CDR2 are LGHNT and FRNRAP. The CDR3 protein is CASGSHGEENTEAFF. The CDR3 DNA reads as TGTGCTAGTGGTTCACACGGGGAGGAGAACACTGAAGCTTTCTTT.

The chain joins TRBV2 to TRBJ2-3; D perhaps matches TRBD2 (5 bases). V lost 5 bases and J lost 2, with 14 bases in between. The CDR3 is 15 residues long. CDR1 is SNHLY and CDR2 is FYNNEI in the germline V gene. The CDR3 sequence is CASSPASRYTDTQYF. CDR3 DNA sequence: TGTGCCAGCAGTCCTGCTAGCAGATACACAGATACGCAGTATTTT.

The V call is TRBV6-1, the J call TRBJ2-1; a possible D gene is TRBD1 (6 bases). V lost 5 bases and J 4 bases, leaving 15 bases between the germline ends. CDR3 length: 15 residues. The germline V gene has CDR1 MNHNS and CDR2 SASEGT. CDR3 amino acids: CASSPFRDTYNEQFF. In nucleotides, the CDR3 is TGTGCCAGCAGTCCATTCCGGGACACATACAATGAGCAGTTCTTC.

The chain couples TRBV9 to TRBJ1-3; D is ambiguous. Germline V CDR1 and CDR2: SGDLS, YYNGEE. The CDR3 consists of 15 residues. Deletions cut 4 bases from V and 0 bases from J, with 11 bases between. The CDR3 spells CASSPTAGSGNTIYF. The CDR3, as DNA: TGTGCCAGCAGCCCCACCGCAGGCTCTGGAAACACCATATATTTT.

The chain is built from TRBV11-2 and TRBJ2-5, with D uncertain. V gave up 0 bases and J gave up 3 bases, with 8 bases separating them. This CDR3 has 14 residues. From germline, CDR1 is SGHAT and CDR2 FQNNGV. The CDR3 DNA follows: TGTGCCAGCAGCTTAGATTCGACGGAAGAGACCCAGTACTTC. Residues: CASSLDSTEETQYF.

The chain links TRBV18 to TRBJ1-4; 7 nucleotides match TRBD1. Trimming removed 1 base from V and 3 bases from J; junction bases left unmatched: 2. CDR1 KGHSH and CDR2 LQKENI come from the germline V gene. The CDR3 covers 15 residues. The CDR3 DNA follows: TGTGCCAGCTCACCACAACAGGGGTCTAATGAAAAACTGTTTTTT. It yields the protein CASSPQQGSNEKLFF.